The 20 T cell receptor beta chains below were found in one sample sequenced in a study of T-cell reconstitution after alpha-beta-depleted transplantation in children. Unique molecular identifiers were built into the TCRbeta library. TCRdb re-called the PCR reads with MiXCR, one entry per CDR3 protein. This sample has around 800,000 distinct CDR3 sequences, with around 15% found just once. Sequencing used PBMCs, mostly from graft donor cells, obtained 360 days after TCRalphabeta/CD19-depleted stem cell transplant. All receptors come from a male patient younger than 18 who had a stem cell transplant for acute lymphoblastic leukemia, so the T cells may come from the graft donor.

This clonotype was recorded a few times. V and J are TRBV5-1 and TRBJ2-7, with 9 bases matching TRBD1. Losses at the gene ends were 0 bases for V and 5 bases for J; bases not matched to a gene: 12. CDR1 and CDR2 from the germline V gene are SGHRS and YFSETQ. This CDR3 is 17 amino acids long. CDR3 nucleotide sequence: TGCGCCAGCAGCTTGGGAGGAGCCGGGACAGGGAAAAACGAGCAGTACTTC. It yields the protein CASSLGGAGTGKNEQYF.

A few counts support this clonotype. The chain has TRBV6-1 and TRBJ1-5; D possibly corresponds to TRBD1 (6 bases). V was clipped by 9 bases and J by 4 bases, with 16 bases between them. This CDR3 spans 14 amino acids. Germline V gives CDR1 MNHNS, CDR2 SASEGT. CDR3 loop: CASDIQGRNQPQHF. The CDR3 nucleotides are TGTGCCAGTGATATCCAGGGGCGAAATCAGCCCCAGCATTTT.

The gene calls are TRBV6-5 and TRBJ2-7; no clear D. The CDR3 sequence is 14 residues long. The germline gives CDR1 MNHEY, CDR2 SVGAGI. V lost 0 bases and J 2 bases, leaving 8 bases between the germline ends. The CDR3 loop is CASSYSLSAYEQYF. The CDR3 nucleotides are TGTGCCAGCAGTTACTCCCTGTCCGCCTACGAGCAGTACTTC.

The sample holds a few counts of this clonotype. The CDR3 DNA reads TGTGCCAGCAGTGAATTGAGGGGTTACAATGAGCAGTTCTTC. It encodes CASSELRGYNEQFF. This chain links TRBV25-1 with TRBJ2-1; D is tentatively TRBD1 or TRBD2 (5 bases each). The CDR3 extends over 14 amino acids. The germline V gene has CDR1 MGHDK and CDR2 SYGVNS. The V end was cut by 1 base, the J end by 4 bases, with 8 bases between. Full variable domain (missing parts from reference TRBV25-1 and TRBJ2-1): EADIYQTPRYLVIGTGKKITLECSQTMGHDKMYWYQQDPGMELHLIHYSYGVNSTEKGDLSSESTVSRIRTEHFPLTLESARPSHTSQYLCASSELRGYNEQFFGPGTRLTVL.

The chain employs TRBV6-1 and TRBJ2-7, with TRBD1 identical over 9 bases. CDR3 length: 15 amino acids. The V gene's germline CDR1 is MNHNS and CDR2 SASEGT. The ends lost 6 bases at V and 2 bases at J; junction bases unmatched: 8. The CDR3 DNA sequence: TGTGCCAGCAGGCTTCGGGACAGGGCTGCCTACGAGCAGTACTTC. Its protein is CASRLRDRAAYEQYF.

V gene TRBV13 combines with J gene TRBJ2-2; 9 bases match TRBD2. This CDR3 spans 19 amino acids. The germline V gene encodes CDR1 PRHDT and CDR2 FYEKMQ (reference sequence). Unmatched junction bases numbered 11, after V lost 1 base and J lost 2 bases. This CDR3 is CASSLDWPASGANTGELFF. The CDR3 nucleotides read TGTGCCAGCAGCTTAGACTGGCCGGCTAGCGGGGCAAACACCGGGGAGCTGTTTTTT.

The V gene is TRBV5-1, the J gene TRBJ1-5; 11 nucleotides match TRBD1. This CDR3 region has 16 residues. Germline CDR1 reads SGHRS; CDR2 reads YFSETQ. The J segment lost 3 bases and the V segment lost 3 bases, leaving 5 bases of the junction unmatched. Here the CDR3 reads CASSSGTGGPNQPQHF. The CDR3 DNA reads as TGCGCCAGCAGCTCAGGGACAGGGGGACCCAATCAGCCCCAGCATTTT. The variable domain in full, completed from reference TRBV5-1 and TRBJ1-5, reads KAGVTQTPRYLIKTRGQQVTLSCSPISGHRSVSWYQQTPGQGLQFLFEYFSETQRNKGNFPGRFSGRQFSNSRSEMNVSTLELGDSALYLCASSSGTGGPNQPQHFGDGTRLSIL.

This chain uses TRBV12-3 or TRBV12-4 with TRBJ2-7, with TRBD1 matching 8 bases. The CDR3 length is 13 residues. V was pared by 2 bases and J by 7 bases, with 4 bases of the junction left unmatched. The CDR3 sequence: CASSLTGGTEQYF. The CDR3 DNA reads as TGTGCCAGCAGTTTAACAGGGGGGACTGAGCAGTACTTC.

This clonotype has more than one count but fewer than ten. The rearrangement joins TRBV12-3 or TRBV12-4 to TRBJ1-1; no definite D call. This CDR3 contains 13 residues. The ends were cut back, 4 bases at V and 1 base at J, with 7 bases in the middle. The CDR3 region is CASSYFQNTEAFF. The CDR3 bases are TGTGCCAGCAGTTATTTTCAGAACACTGAAGCTTTCTTT.

Points on this clonotype: A much larger clone differs from this one at a single base, so this may be a read error. V usage is TRBV9 and J usage is TRBJ2-3; possible D gene TRBD2, 6 bases. The CDR3 spans 13 residues. Germline CDR1 and CDR2: SGDLS and YYNGEE. V lost 0 bases to trimming and J lost 4 bases, with 6 bases between them. The CDR3: CASSVAGADTQYF. The CDR3 bases are TGTGCCAGCAGCGTAGCGGGGGCAGATACGCAGTATTTT.

This clonotype appeared a few times. This chain links TRBV29-1 with TRBJ2-5; possible D gene TRBD1, 5 bases. The germline V gene encodes CDR1 SQVTM and CDR2 ANQGSEA. V shed 8 bases and J shed 5 bases, with 9 bases lying between them. The CDR3 totals 10 residues. CDR3 sequence reads: CSWGEETQYF. The CDR3 DNA reads as TGCAGCTGGGGCGAGGAGACCCAGTACTTC.

This clonotype occurred many times. The chain has TRBV5-6 and TRBJ2-7, with D possibly matching TRBD1 (6 bases). Germline V gene sequence: CDR1 SGHDT, CDR2 YYEEEE. The CDR3 totals 16 residues. V was trimmed by 4 bases and J by 3 bases, leaving 20 bases between them. The CDR3 DNA is TGTGCCAGCAGCCAACCGGGACACAGGGTTATCTACGAGCAGTACTTC. It specifies CASSQPGHRVIYEQYF. Full variable domain (remainder filled in from reference TRBV5-6 and TRBJ2-7): DAGVTQSPTHLIKTRGQQVTLRCSPKSGHDTVSWYQQALGQGPQFIFQYYEEEERQRGNFPDRFSGHQFPNYSSELNVNALLLGDSALYLCASSQPGHRVIYEQYFGPGTRLTVT.

CDR3 bases: TGCAGCGTTTTACAGGGGGCTTCCTACGAGCAGTACTTC. Protein sequence: CSVLQGASYEQYF. The chain is built from TRBV29-1 and TRBJ2-7; 9 bases match TRBD1. Germline V gene lookup returns CDR1 SQVTM and CDR2 ANQGSEA. The CDR3 contains 13 residues. V was clipped by 5 bases and J by 1 base; unmatched bases: 3.

This clonotype was picked up many times. V is TRBV12-3 or TRBV12-4 and J is TRBJ1-6; D uncertain. With 3 bases removed from V and 0 bases from J, the gap between germline ends came to 6 bases. The CDR3 consists of 15 residues. The CDR3 loop is CASSLKSSYNSPLHF. As DNA, the CDR3 is TGTGCCAGCAGTTTGAAGAGCTCCTATAATTCACCCCTCCACTTT.

This clonotype occurred many times. This sequence joins TRBV3-1 and TRBJ2-1; 10 nucleotides align to TRBD2. This CDR3 contains 16 residues. The trim removed 4 bases at V and 4 bases at J, leaving 7 bases unmatched. Germline assignment: CDR1 LGHDT and CDR2 YNNKEL (reference sequence). The CDR3 DNA sequence: TGTGCCAGCAGCCTACTTAGCGGGAGGCCGTACAATGAGCAGTTCTTC. Its protein is CASSLLSGRPYNEQFF.

The chain links TRBV28 to TRBJ2-1; 11 nucleotides align to TRBD2. The CDR3 is 17 amino acids. Germline V CDR1 and CDR2: MDHEN, SYDVKM. After removal of 6 bases from V and 7 bases from J, the junction contained 14 bases not matched to a gene. The DNA for the CDR3 is TGTGCCAGCAGGCCCCGAGCTAGCGGGAGGATTATTAATGAGCAGTTCTTC. Amino acids: CASRPRASGRIINEQFF.

This chain joins TRBV5-1 and TRBJ2-1; no reliable D call. V was cut by 7 bases and J by 10 bases, with 18 bases left in between. Germline CDR1 SGHRS, CDR2 YFSETQ. The CDR3 covers 13 residues. CDR3 in DNA: TGCGCCAGCTGTCACCCCGGGTTCGGAGAGCAGTTCTTC. Protein product: CASCHPGFGEQFF.

In this sample, this clonotype turned up many times. The V and J genes are TRBV5-1 and TRBJ2-5; possible D gene TRBD1, 5 bases. Trimming took 2 bases from V and 4 from J, leaving 12 bases between them. This CDR3 comprises 14 residues. The germline CDR1 and CDR2 sequences are SGHRS and YFSETQ. The CDR3 loop reads CASSFVGAAETQYF. In DNA form, the CDR3 reads TGCGCCAGCAGCTTTGTAGGGGCAGCAGAGACCCAGTACTTC.

This clonotype showed up just a few times. CDR3 bases: TGTGCCAGCAGCCCTTATAGCGGGAGGATCAACTACGAGCAGTACTTC. Translation gives CASSPYSGRINYEQYF. This rearrangement joins TRBV9 to TRBJ2-7, with 10 bases that match TRBD2. Per germline, CDR1 SGDLS and CDR2 YYNGEE. The CDR3 totals 16 residues. With 4 bases clipped from V and 3 bases from J, the junction kept 10 bases outside the gene matches.

This clonotype was counted at least ten times. Mismatch with germline at one junction end may stem from a read error. The CDR3 loop reads CASRQGSNPTTEGF. CDR3 DNA: TGTGCCAGCAGACAGGGATCCAACCCTACCACGGAAGGGTTC. This chain joins TRBV12-3 or TRBV12-4 and TRBJ2-7; D is perhaps TRBD1 (6 bases). The CDR3 runs 14 residues.